Listed below are T cell receptor beta chains from one sample, sequenced in a study of technical replicates of blood from a handful of donors. Profiled with immunoSEQ multiplex PCR; TCRdb holds only in-frame clones, not every one. Here the sample spans tens of thousands of clones, approximately 90% being singletons. Material: T cells isolated from PBMCs. All receptors derive from a human donor in good health. Each CDR3 is given with its conserved first and last residue. D genes are given only for firm matches. A clone size is listed for some rows: how often the clone was seen (once, few, many), or a class if it is expanded.

size: NA
length: 15
D: TRBD1
V: TRBV7-9
J: TRBJ2-2
DNA: TGTGCCAGCAGCTTTGTAGACAGGGCCCCCGGGGAGCTGTTTTTT
CDR3: CASSFVDRAPGELFF

size: NA
length: 12
D: NA
V: TRBV19
J: TRBJ2-7
DNA: TGTGCCAGTAGTATACAGGGGGGCGAGCAGTACTTC
CDR3: CASSIQGGEQYF

size: NA
length: 16
D: NA
V: TRBV28
J: TRBJ1-5
DNA: TGTGCCAGCAGTTTTCTAAGGGGTTTTGGGGATCAGCCCCAGCATTTT
CDR3: CASSFLRGFGDQPQHF

size: NA
length: 15
D: NA
V: TRBV28
J: TRBJ2-7
DNA: TGTGCCAGCGACGGGCAGGGCTACCTCTCCTACGAGCAGTACTTC
CDR3: CASDGQGYLSYEQYF

size: NA
length: 14
D: TRBD2
V: TRBV6-5
J: TRBJ2-7
DNA: TGTGCCAGCAGTTACTCCGGGGGGGGATACGAGCAGTACTTC
CDR3: CASSYSGGGYEQYF

size: once
length: 18
D: TRBD2
V: TRBV5-1
J: TRBJ2-1
DNA: TGCGCCAGCAGCCCGGCAGGGCTAGCGGGGAGAGGTTACAATGAGCAGTTCTTC
CDR3: CASSPAGLAGRGYNEQFF

size: NA
length: 14
D: NA
V: TRBV5-1
J: TRBJ2-7
DNA: TGCGCCAGCAGCTTCGGGGAAACTAGCTCCGAGCAGTACTTC
CDR3: CASSFGETSSEQYF

size: once
length: 12
D: NA
V: TRBV11-2
J: TRBJ1-2
DNA: TGTGCCAGCAGCTTAGCCGGTGGTGGCTACACCTTC
CDR3: CASSLAGGGYTF

size: NA
length: 15
D: TRBD2
V: TRBV7-9
J: TRBJ2-3
DNA: TGTGCCAGCAGCTCTAGCGGGAGTTTGCCAGATACGCAGTATTTT
CDR3: CASSSSGSLPDTQYF

size: NA
length: 14
D: TRBD1
V: TRBV9
J: TRBJ1-1
DNA: TGTGCCAGCAGCAATGACAGGGCGAACACTGAAGCTTTCTTT
CDR3: CASSNDRANTEAFF

size: NA
length: 15
D: NA
V: TRBV2
J: TRBJ2-7
DNA: TGTGCCAGCAGTGAGTACAGGGATGGGTCCTACGAGCAGTACTTC
CDR3: CASSEYRDGSYEQYF

size: NA
length: 13
D: NA
V: TRBV19
J: TRBJ2-1
DNA: TGTGCCAGTAGTATAGCGGCAGGCAATGAGCAGTTCTTC
CDR3: CASSIAAGNEQFF

size: NA
length: 11
D: NA
V: TRBV30
J: TRBJ2-4
DNA: TGTGCCTGGAGTGGGGCAAACATTCAGTACTTC
CDR3: CAWSGANIQYF

size: NA
length: 14
D: NA
V: TRBV5-1
J: TRBJ1-4
DNA: TGCGCCAGCCAACAGGAGGGAACTAATGAAAAACTGTTTTTT
CDR3: CASQQEGTNEKLFF

size: NA
length: 15
D: TRBD2
V: TRBV11-3
J: TRBJ2-7
DNA: TGTGCCAGCAGCTACGGGACTAGCGTCTCCTACGAGCAGTACTTC
CDR3: CASSYGTSVSYEQYF

size: NA
length: 13
D: NA
V: TRBV30
J: TRBJ2-1
DNA: TGTGCCTGGAGTCCGGGTACATACAATGAGCAGTTCTTC
CDR3: CAWSPGTYNEQFF

size: NA
length: 18
D: TRBD2
V: TRBV7-2
J: TRBJ2-1
DNA: TGTGCCAGCAGCTCAATATTGTTACGGGGCCGGGAGGGCAATGAGCAGTTCTTC
CDR3: CASSSILLRGREGNEQFF

size: NA
length: 15
D: TRBD1
V: TRBV19
J: TRBJ2-7
DNA: TGTGCCAGTAGTGCCGGGACAGGGAGCTCCTACGAGCAGTACTTC
CDR3: CASSAGTGSSYEQYF

size: NA
length: 15
D: NA
V: TRBV7-2
J: TRBJ2-3
DNA: TGTGCCAGCAGCTCCGATTCGGGAAGCACAGATACGCAGTATTTT
CDR3: CASSSDSGSTDTQYF

size: NA
length: 14
D: TRBD1
V: TRBV4-3
J: TRBJ2-7
DNA: TGCGCCAGCAGCCTAGACAGGGGAACCTACGAGCAGTACTTC
CDR3: CASSLDRGTYEQYF

size: once
length: 13
D: NA
V: TRBV14
J: TRBJ1-5
DNA: TGTGCCAGCAGCCAGGGCGGCAATCAGCCCCAGCATTTT
CDR3: CASSQGGNQPQHF

size: once
length: 19
D: TRBD1
V: TRBV12-5
J: TRBJ1-2
DNA: TGTGCTAGTGGTTTGGTATTAATGAGGGGGCCGGGTCGAAACTATGGCTACACCTTC
CDR3: CASGLVLMRGPGRNYGYTF

size: NA
length: 16
D: TRBD1
V: TRBV28
J: TRBJ1-1
DNA: TGTGCCAGCAGTTTCAATAGGGGGCCCATGAACACTGAAGCTTTCTTT
CDR3: CASSFNRGPMNTEAFF

size: NA
length: 15
D: TRBD1
V: TRBV7-2
J: TRBJ2-7
DNA: TGTGCCAGCAGCCTCGGACAGGGGATAATGTACGAGCAGTACTTC
CDR3: CASSLGQGIMYEQYF

size: NA
length: 16
D: TRBD1
V: TRBV6-1
J: TRBJ2-2
DNA: TGTGCCAGCAGAGAATACAGGGGGCAGGACACCGGGGAGCTGTTTTTT
CDR3: CASREYRGQDTGELFF

size: NA
length: 10
D: NA
V: TRBV11-1
J: TRBJ2-7
DNA: TGTGCCAGCAGCTCCTCCGAGCAGTACTTC
CDR3: CASSSSEQYF

size: NA
length: 18
D: TRBD2
V: TRBV14
J: TRBJ2-3
DNA: TGTGCCAGCAGCCTGAGGACTAGCGGGACGTCTATCACAGATACGCAGTATTTT
CDR3: CASSLRTSGTSITDTQYF

size: NA
length: 19
D: TRBD2
V: TRBV4-3
J: TRBJ2-5
DNA: TGCGCCAGCAGCCAAGATGGAATAGCGGGAGGGGAGCAAAAAGAGACCCAGTACTTC
CDR3: CASSQDGIAGGEQKETQYF

size: NA
length: 16
D: NA
V: TRBV19
J: TRBJ2-2
DNA: TGTGCCAGTAGTATAGTGCAACGGTACTTAACCGGGGAGCTGTTTTTT
CDR3: CASSIVQRYLTGELFF

size: NA
length: 14
D: TRBD1
V: TRBV9
J: TRBJ2-7
DNA: TGTGCCAGCAGCGTAGTGGGACAGGGGGGAGAGCAGTACTTC
CDR3: CASSVVGQGGEQYF

size: NA
length: 15
D: TRBD1
V: TRBV5-5
J: TRBJ1-2
DNA: TGTGCCAGCAGCTTGTTAATTGGACAGGGGAGGGGCTACACCTTC
CDR3: CASSLLIGQGRGYTF

size: NA
length: 13
D: TRBD2
V: TRBV29-1
J: TRBJ2-7
DNA: TGCAGCGTCAGCGGGGTAGTCTCCTACGAGCAGTACTTC
CDR3: CSVSGVVSYEQYF

size: NA
length: 16
D: TRBD2
V: TRBV4-2
J: TRBJ2-5
DNA: TGTGCCAGCAGCCAAGAAGCGGGGGACCGTCAAGAGACCCAGTACTTC
CDR3: CASSQEAGDRQETQYF

size: NA
length: 15
D: NA
V: TRBV7-2
J: TRBJ2-1
DNA: TGTGCCAGCAGCTTGGACTACCCAACCTACAATGAGCAGTTCTTC
CDR3: CASSLDYPTYNEQFF

size: NA
length: 12
D: NA
V: TRBV30
J: TRBJ1-3
DNA: TGTGCCTGGAGTGGACAGGGAAACACCATATATTTT
CDR3: CAWSGQGNTIYF

size: NA
length: 14
D: NA
V: TRBV7-2
J: TRBJ1-2
DNA: TGTGCCAGCAGCCCTAGGTCATTCGGAAAAGGCTACACCTTC
CDR3: CASSPRSFGKGYTF

size: few
length: 15
D: NA
V: TRBV7-2
J: TRBJ2-7
DNA: TGTGCCAGCAGCTTAGATGCGGGGACCCAAGTCGGGCAGTACTTC
CDR3: CASSLDAGTQVGQYF

size: NA
length: 15
D: TRBD2
V: TRBV15
J: TRBJ2-7
DNA: TGTGCCACCAGCAGAGAGATAGCGGGAGTCTACGAGCAGTACTTC
CDR3: CATSREIAGVYEQYF

size: NA
length: 15
D: TRBD1
V: TRBV27
J: TRBJ1-1
DNA: TGTGCCAGCAGTTCGGACCAGGGGGTCAACACTGAAGCTTTCTTT
CDR3: CASSSDQGVNTEAFF

size: NA
length: 15
D: TRBD2
V: TRBV28
J: TRBJ2-7
DNA: TGTGCCAGCAGTGCGTTACTAGCGGGGTCCTACGAGCAGTACTTC
CDR3: CASSALLAGSYEQYF

size: NA
length: 17
D: TRBD2
V: TRBV28
J: TRBJ2-1
DNA: TGTGCCAGCAGCCACGGGAAGACGGGACTAACATACAATGAGCAGTTCTTC
CDR3: CASSHGKTGLTYNEQFF

size: NA
length: 14
D: TRBD1
V: TRBV5-4
J: TRBJ1-4
DNA: TGTGCCAGCAGCCTAGACAGGGGTACCGAAAAACTGTTTTTT
CDR3: CASSLDRGTEKLFF

size: NA
length: 13
D: NA
V: TRBV28
J: TRBJ2-7
DNA: TGTGCCAGCAGTTTACTAGGAGGTTACGAGCAGTACTTC
CDR3: CASSLLGGYEQYF

size: NA
length: 17
D: TRBD2
V: TRBV25-1
J: TRBJ2-1
DNA: TGTGCCAGCAGTAACTTTCAGGGAGCGGGAGTGATCAATGAGCAGTTCTTC
CDR3: CASSNFQGAGVINEQFF

size: NA
length: 13
D: NA
V: TRBV2
J: TRBJ2-1
DNA: TGTGCCAGCACGTCGGCGGGCCACAATGAGCAGTTCTTC
CDR3: CASTSAGHNEQFF

size: once
length: 15
D: NA
V: TRBV12-2
J: TRBJ2-3
DNA: TGTGCAAGTCGCCGAACTAGCGGGAAGACAGATACGCAGTATTTT
CDR3: CASRRTSGKTDTQYF

size: NA
length: 13
D: NA
V: TRBV27
J: TRBJ2-2
DNA: TGTGCCAGCAGTCCAGGGTTTACCGGGGAGCTGTTTTTT
CDR3: CASSPGFTGELFF

size: NA
length: 15
D: NA
V: TRBV15
J: TRBJ1-1
DNA: TGTGCCACCAGCAGAGATAAAACACGGGTTGAACGAGCTTTCTTT
CDR3: CATSRDKTRVERAFF

size: NA
length: 15
D: NA
V: TRBV19
J: TRBJ1-4
DNA: TGTGCCAGTAGTATACGGGGGGAAACTAATGAAAAACTGTTTTTT
CDR3: CASSIRGETNEKLFF

size: NA
length: 13
D: TRBD1
V: TRBV29-1
J: TRBJ2-7
DNA: TGCAGCGTTCTATCGGGACAGGTCTACGAGCAGTACTTC
CDR3: CSVLSGQVYEQYF

size: NA
length: 14
D: TRBD1
V: TRBV5-4
J: TRBJ2-7
DNA: TGTGCCAGCAGCCTCCGGGCAGGGGGCCACGAGCAGTACTTC
CDR3: CASSLRAGGHEQYF

size: once
length: 17
D: TRBD2
V: TRBV9
J: TRBJ2-2
DNA: TGTGCCAGCAGCGTAGAGGTAGCGGGAGGTCTGGCCGGGGAGCTGTTTTTT
CDR3: CASSVEVAGGLAGELFF

size: NA
length: 16
D: NA
V: TRBV10-2
J: TRBJ2-3
DNA: TGCGCCAGCAGTGAGTCGTCGGTCCTTCTTGCAGATACGCAGTATTTT
CDR3: CASSESSVLLADTQYF

size: NA
length: 12
D: NA
V: TRBV7-9
J: TRBJ1-5
DNA: TGTGCCAGCAGCTTAGTTGAGGGGCCCCAGCATTTT
CDR3: CASSLVEGPQHF

size: few
length: 11
D: NA
V: TRBV30
J: TRBJ1-3
DNA: TGTGCCTGCGACACTGGAAACACCATATATTTT
CDR3: CACDTGNTIYF

size: NA
length: 14
D: NA
V: TRBV29-1
J: TRBJ2-7
DNA: TGCAGCGTTGAAGGGGGCGCGGGGTCCTACGAGCAGTACTTC
CDR3: CSVEGGAGSYEQYF

size: NA
length: 13
D: NA
V: TRBV27
J: TRBJ2-7
DNA: TGTGCCAGCAGTTTAGTGACGGCGGGCGAGCAGTACTTC
CDR3: CASSLVTAGEQYF